The subject of this entry is one T cell receptor beta chain. These data originate in a study of blood T cell repertoires in COVID-19. Study-wide context: From the United States, Italy and Spain came samples of acute and convalescent COVID-19.

Germline V gene sequence: CDR1 MNHEY, CDR2 SMNVEV (reference sequence). The V gene lost 6 bases and the J gene lost 5 bases, with 16 bases spanning the gap. There are 14 residues in the CDR3. Original analysis: Amplification from reference gene primers served as the basis for estimated nucleated cell counts. Libraries were prepared by immunoSEQ multiplex PCR; TCRdb keeps only in-frame clonotypes and omits some of them. V and J calls and clone size are those listed in that table; D and trimming were worked out from the DNA. The sample carries some 300,000 clones, 75% to 90% recorded once. The clonotype comes from a woman between 70 and 85 years old with COVID-19, enrolled during active disease. V usage is TRBV27 and J usage is TRBJ1-2; a weak D match, TRBD1 (5 bases). The source material was peripheral blood. CDR3 amino acids: CASRGGSYPYGYTF. DNA for the CDR3: TGTGCCAGCAGGGGGGGATCCTACCCTTATGGCTACACCTTC.